Given below is one T cell receptor beta chain in context. Amplification used 60 V beta primers and 13 J beta primers. Profiled with immunoSEQ multiplex PCR; TCRdb holds only in-frame clones, not every one. The table has under 40,000 clones, more than 90% seen once. The CDR3 is 16 amino acids. V was clipped by 3 bases and J by 1 base; unmatched bases: 6. Germline loops: CDR1 LGHNA, CDR2 YNFKEQ. This entry is derived from a study of glioma-infiltrating T cells after dendritic cell vaccination. The sample in question was blood, obtained before dendritic cell vaccination. This clonotype was obtained from a human donor with glioblastoma. The chain couples TRBV4-2 to TRBJ1-5; 7 nucleotides align to TRBD1. CDR3 in DNA: TGTGCCAGCAGCCAGGAGGGGGCAGCAAGCAATCAGCCCCAGCATTTT. Translating it yields CASSQEGAASNQPQHF.